This T cell receptor beta chain was recovered during a study of blood T cell repertoires in COVID-19. In the study overall: The origin of the acute and convalescent COVID-19 samples was the United States, Italy and Spain. The cDNA or gDNA used as material had been derived from T cells, B-cell-depleted T cells, or PBMCs.

V lost 4 bases, J lost 5 bases, and 6 bases stayed unmatched. Germline lookup yields CDR1 SGHNT and CDR2 YYREEE (reference sequence). The CDR3 runs 15 residues. Enrolled during active infection, Seattle patients were then followed longitudinally. Per the study methods: Estimation of nucleated cell counts relied on the amplification of reference gene primers. Profiling relied on immunoSEQ multiplex PCR, and the TCRdb table lists in-frame clones only, not all of them. That table furnishes V, J and clone size, whereas the DNA furnished D and trimming. The sample shows about 300,000 clones, around 90% of them seen only once. Only one count was recorded for this clone.

Sample: peripheral blood. The V and J genes are TRBV5-4 and TRBJ2-5, with 12 bases fitting TRBD2. This TCR came from a woman in her thirties with COVID-19, enrolled during active disease. The CDR3 sequence: CASSPGLAGWETQYF. CDR3 DNA sequence: TGTGCCAGCAGCCCGGGACTAGCGGGTTGGGAGACCCAGTACTTC.